This T cell receptor (beta chain) is drawn from a study of beta chain features in type 1 diabetes. Broader study findings: The study found moderately but significantly shorter TCRB CDR3s in all four CD4+ subsets of Type 1 diabetes patients. Healthy donors had naive, central memory and Treg TCRB repertoires that appeared less similar than those seen among patients. Lower insertion and higher deletion counts appeared at VDJ junctions in type 1 diabetes patients. It was possible that PCR favored shorter templates, equally so in patients and controls.

About this clone: No antigen is known for it.

Expressed TCRB transcripts were sequenced, since all the RNA that had been isolated was reverse transcribed. Produced via immunoSEQ multiplex PCR; TCRdb's table is partial and in-frame only. The data contain hundreds of thousands of clones, more than 12% of them singletons. Sequenced sample: naive CD4+ T cells from blood. The origin of this receptor is a man between 18 and 35 years old with type 1 diabetes.

CDR3 in amino acids: CASSQEGTSGGIKYF. For the CDR3, the DNA is TGCGCCAGCAGCCAAGAAGGGACTAGCGGGGGTATTAAGTACTTC. This chain uses TRBV4-1 with TRBJ2-7; 14 bases are shared with TRBD2. J was trimmed by 11 bases and V by 0 bases; bases with no gene match: 6. The CDR3 extends over 15 amino acids. Germline CDR1 reads MGHRA; CDR2 reads YSYEKL.